This paragraph reports one TCR beta chain. Antigen: not known. The data were obtained in a study of cytomegalovirus exposure and HLA in healthy donors. General observations from the study: A subsequent analysis found that TCR clusters from the first cohort also tended to co-occur in the 90 to 150 validation repertoires, with 90% to 95% of cluster scores above 0. Most TCR sequences were uncommon, yet certain public TCRs appeared in many donors.

Only in-frame clones appear in the TCRdb table, and some are missing; sequencing was by immunoSEQ multiplex PCR. Found here are under 350,000 clones, 80% to 90% of them singletons; the top ten hold less than 1.2%. This CDR3 has 13 residues. V gave up 8 bases and J gave up 0 bases, with 11 bases separating them. The germline V gene encodes CDR1 LNHDA and CDR2 SQIVND (reference sequence). The chain employs TRBV19 and TRBJ2-7; the D is unclear. Sequenced input: PBMCs. The origin of this receptor is a woman aged 18-29 years in good health and CMV-seronegative. For the CDR3, the DNA is TGTGCCAGTCAAATGCGGAGCTCCTACGAGCAGTACTTC. This gives the protein CASQMRSSYEQYF.